What follows are 25 T cell receptor beta chains derived from one specimen sequenced in a study of shared T cell receptors in the human thymus. The table came from immunoSEQ multiplex PCR; TCRdb's copy has only in-frame clones and leaves some out. The sample carries 700,000 or so clones, approximately 83% recorded once. Separately, the same data were catalogued under a study of human thymus T cells.

Sequencing used thymocytes. These receptors all come from a girl under three years old with a congenital heart defect.

The V call is TRBV11-3, the J call TRBJ2-3; 12 positions match TRBD2. Germline CDR1 and CDR2: SGHNT and YENEEA. CDR3 length: 18 residues. V lost 5 bases and J lost 0; bases outside the gene matches: 9. In DNA form, the CDR3 reads TGTGCCAGCAGCCGTGTCCCTAGCGGGGGGGAAAGCACAGATACGCAGTATTTT. Its protein product is CASSRVPSGGESTDTQYF.

V is TRBV5-4 and J is TRBJ1-1, with D tentatively TRBD1 (6 bases). The CDR3 has 14 residues. Germline values: CDR1 SGHNT, CDR2 YYREEE (reference sequence). Between the trimmed V and J ends, which lost 7 bases and 5 bases, there was a span of 18 bases. The CDR3 bases are TGTGCCAGCTCCCCACCACAGGGATTGACTGAAGCTTTCTTT. It encodes CASSPPQGLTEAFF. The full variable domain, in which reference TRBV5-4 and TRBJ1-1 provide the parts outside the CDR3, is ETGVTQSPTHLIKTRGQQVTLRCSSQSGHNTVSWYQQALGQGPQFIFQYYREEENGRGNFPPRFSGLQFPNYSSELNVNALELDDSALYLCASSPPQGLTEAFFGQGTRLTVV.

In its sample, this clone was seen once. The V gene is TRBV5-5, the J gene TRBJ2-1; possibly TRBD1 for D (5 bases). V was clipped by 2 bases and J by 6 bases, with 24 bases between them. This CDR3 has 18 amino acids. Germline CDR1 and CDR2: SGHKS and YYEKEE (reference sequence). The CDR3 nucleotides read TGTGCCAGCAGCTTATCCACCAGGGTATCGAGCTTGGTCAATGAGCAGTTCTTC. Amino acids: CASSLSTRVSSLVNEQFF. Full variable domain (rest looked up from reference TRBV5-5 and TRBJ2-1): DAGVTQSPTHLIKTRGQQVTLRCSPISGHKSVSWYQQVLGQGPQFIFQYYEKEERGRGNFPDRFSARQFPNYSSELNVNALLLGDSALYLCASSLSTRVSSLVNEQFFGPGTRLTVL.

This CDR3 is CASSLVGGRSNQPQHF. Written as DNA, the CDR3 is TGTGCCAGCAGCTTAGTAGGGGGCCGCAGCAATCAGCCCCAGCATTTT. The rearrangement uses TRBV7-2 and TRBJ1-5; 7 bases are a match to TRBD1. Germline values: CDR1 SGHTA, CDR2 FQGNSA. V gave up 1 base and J gave up 1 base; unmatched junction bases: 4. This CDR3 comprises 16 residues.

The chain is built from TRBV6-1 and TRBJ2-2; maybe TRBD1 (6 bases). Germline V lookup: CDR1 MNHNS, CDR2 SASEGT. The V and J ends lost 1 base and 6 bases respectively, with 18 bases between them. The length of the CDR3 is 17 residues. DNA of the CDR3: TGTGCCAGCAGTGAAGGGTATCGGGACACACGGTCCGGGGAGCTGTTTTTT. Translation: CASSEGYRDTRSGELFF.

The sample holds a few counts of this clone. The chain uses TRBV27 and TRBJ2-1; perhaps TRBD2 as D (6 bases). In germline, CDR1 is MNHEY, CDR2 SMNVEV (reference sequence). V was pared by 5 bases and J by 2 bases, with 10 bases between. The CDR3 extends over 14 amino acids. As DNA, the CDR3 is TGTGCCAGCAGTGACACGGGGGCCTACAATGAGCAGTTCTTC. Its translation is CASSDTGAYNEQFF.

The chain is built from TRBV27 and TRBJ2-3; D is perhaps TRBD2 (6 bases). The V end was cut by 3 bases, the J end by 1 base, with 11 bases between. The CDR3 is 15 residues long. Germline V gene data show CDR1 as MNHEY and CDR2 as SMNVEV (reference sequence). CDR3 region: CASSFPGGGTDTQYF. The CDR3 DNA is TGTGCCAGCAGTTTTCCCGGGGGAGGCACAGATACGCAGTATTTT.

V usage is TRBV7-2 and J usage is TRBJ2-1, with D unresolved. CDR1 SGHTA and CDR2 FQGNSA come from the germline V gene. There are 13 residues in the CDR3. With 5 bases removed from V and 7 bases from J, the gap between germline ends came to 12 bases. The DNA for the CDR3 is TGTGCCAGCAGCCCCCACTTCCGGAATGAGCAGTTCTTC. Its protein product is CASSPHFRNEQFF. Drawing the rest from reference TRBV7-2 and TRBJ2-1, the complete variable domain is GAGVSQSPSNKVTEKGKDVELRCDPISGHTALYWYRQSLGQGLEFLIYFQGNSAPDKSGLPSDRFSAERTGGSVSTLTIQRTQQEDSAVYLCASSPHFRNEQFFGPGTRLTVL.

J is TRBJ2-4 and V is TRBV6-1, with D unresolved. From germline, CDR1 is MNHNS and CDR2 SASEGT. The CDR3 length is 17 residues. V lost 0 bases and J lost 0, with 12 bases in between. The CDR3 sequence is CASSEAPGILAKNIQYF. The CDR3 DNA follows: TGTGCCAGCAGTGAAGCCCCTGGCATCCTAGCCAAAAACATTCAGTACTTC.

The table lists this clone with a few counts. The V gene is TRBV4-1, the J gene TRBJ2-7, with TRBD1 as a possible D gene (5 bases). The V end lost 1 base, the J end lost 3 bases, and 13 bases lay between the germline ends. Germline lookup yields CDR1 MGHRA and CDR2 YSYEKL. The CDR3 has 15 residues. In DNA form, the CDR3 reads TGCGCCAGCAGCCAAGTCAGGGAAAGGGTCTACGAGCAGTACTTC. Its protein is CASSQVRERVYEQYF.

This chain uses TRBV4-2 with TRBJ2-1, with 8 nucleotides matching TRBD2. J gave up 4 bases and V 9 bases, and 8 bases lay outside the gene matches. The CDR3 extends over 14 amino acids. Germline CDR1 reads LGHNA; CDR2 reads YNFKEQ. CDR3 sequence reads: CASCTSGTYNEQFF. Written as DNA, the CDR3 is TGTGCCAGTTGTACTAGCGGAACTTACAATGAGCAGTTCTTC.

This chain joins TRBV6-6 and TRBJ1-1; the D is unclear. The germline V and J ends were trimmed by 2 bases and 5 bases, with 6 bases remaining between them. The CDR3 contains 12 residues. The germline V gene has CDR1 MNHNY and CDR2 SVGAGI (reference sequence). The CDR3 region has the DNA TGTGCCAGCAGTTACCTATTTACTGAAGCTTTCTTT. Protein sequence: CASSYLFTEAFF.

The chain uses TRBV28 and TRBJ2-7; maybe TRBD2 (5 bases). Trimming took off 2 bases at V and 1 base at J, with 21 bases between the two ends. The CDR3 contains 18 residues. The germline V gene has CDR1 MDHEN and CDR2 SYDVKM. The CDR3 nucleotides are TGTGCCAGCAGTTTAGGACCGAGAGGGTTCCTAGATTCCTACGAGCAGTACTTC. It yields the protein CASSLGPRGFLDSYEQYF.

The CDR3 here is CASSSIHTGSITEAFF. In DNA form, the CDR3 reads TGTGCCAGCAGCTCCATACACACAGGAAGTATCACTGAAGCTTTCTTT. The chain combines TRBV5-5 with TRBJ1-1; possibly TRBD1 for D (5 bases). V lost 3 bases and J 4 bases, leaving 19 bases between the germline ends. The CDR3 covers 16 residues. Looked up from germline, CDR1 is SGHKS and CDR2 is YYEKEE (reference sequence).

The chain links TRBV19 to TRBJ1-1; D not resolved. The CDR3 length is 12 residues. Trimming shortened V by 3 bases and J by 11 bases, and 13 bases separated the two germline ends. Germline V lookup: CDR1 LNHDA, CDR2 SQIVND (reference sequence). The CDR3 DNA sequence: TGTGCCAGTAGTATGTACCGAAACTGGGCTTTCTTT. Its protein product is CASSMYRNWAFF.

This clone was seen once. The chain carries TRBV6-6 and TRBJ2-3; D not certain. This CDR3 has 14 amino acids. Trimming cost V 0 bases and J 2 bases, with 6 bases left between them. Germline CDR1 reads MNHNY; CDR2 reads SVGAGI (reference sequence). This CDR3 reads CASSYSQPTDTQYF. The CDR3 region has the DNA TGTGCCAGCAGTTACTCACAACCCACAGATACGCAGTATTTT.

The rearrangement links TRBV4-1 to TRBJ2-7; 8 bases align to TRBD1. The CDR3 sequence is 15 residues long. CDR1 is MGHRA and CDR2 is YSYEKL in the germline V gene. V gave up 0 bases and J gave up 7 bases; unmatched junction bases: 8. The CDR3 spells CASSQEDRAAVEQYF. The DNA of the CDR3 is TGCGCCAGCAGCCAAGAGGACAGGGCCGCCGTGGAGCAGTACTTC.

This chain uses TRBV6-5 with TRBJ1-2; 8 nucleotides agree with TRBD1. The V segment lost 1 base and the J segment 3 bases; nucleotides outside the gene matches: 7. This CDR3 comprises 16 residues. Per the germline V gene, CDR1 is MNHEY and CDR2 is SVGAGI. This chain's CDR3 is CASSYYRGSRDYGYTF. The CDR3 region has the DNA TGTGCCAGCAGTTACTACAGGGGGAGCCGAGACTATGGCTACACCTTC.

As DNA, the CDR3 is TGTGCCAGCAGCCCCATCCCCCGGACAGCTATGTTTTATACTGAAGCTTTCTTT. It is translated as CASSPIPRTAMFYTEAFF. This chain links TRBV7-2 with TRBJ1-1, with D possibly being TRBD1 (6 bases). Trimming stripped 5 bases from V and 5 bases from J, with 27 bases between. This CDR3 is 18 amino acids long. Germline assignment: CDR1 SGHTA and CDR2 FQGNSA.

The rearrangement links TRBV2 to TRBJ2-3, with TRBD2 matching 11 bases. Germline V gene sequence: CDR1 SNHLY, CDR2 FYNNEI. The CDR3 covers 14 residues. The ends lost 6 bases at V and 2 bases at J; junction bases unmatched: 1. Written as DNA, the CDR3 is TGTGCCAGCAGGACTAGCGGGGTCACAGATACGCAGTATTTT. It is translated as CASRTSGVTDTQYF.

The chain links TRBV28 to TRBJ1-5; TRBD1 agrees at 7 bases. Trimming at V came to 1 base and at J to 2 bases, leaving 11 bases not matched to a gene. Germline CDR1 is MDHEN and CDR2 is SYDVKM. The CDR3 is made up of 18 amino acids. The CDR3 protein is CASSLSVMRQGGNQPQHF. In DNA, the CDR3 is TGTGCCAGCAGTTTATCGGTCATGCGGCAGGGGGGCAATCAGCCCCAGCATTTT.

This clone has a single count. This sequence joins TRBV19 and TRBJ2-7; 9 bases map to TRBD1. There are 15 residues in the CDR3. Losses at the gene ends were 9 bases for V and 5 bases for J; bases not matched to a gene: 14. The germline V gene encodes CDR1 LNHDA and CDR2 SQIVND (reference sequence). DNA of the CDR3: TGTGCCAGCCGGCTCCGGGACAGGGTTGACCACGAGCAGTACTTC. Protein product: CASRLRDRVDHEQYF. Based on the CDR3 plus reference TRBV19 and TRBJ2-7, the full variable domain is DGGITQSPKYLFRKEGQNVTLSCEQNLNHDAMYWYRQDPGQGLRLIYYSQIVNDFQKGDIAEGYSVSREKKESFPLTVTSAQKNPTAFYLCASRLRDRVDHEQYFGPGTRLTVT.

The chain employs TRBV6-1 and TRBJ2-3; 8 nucleotides match TRBD1. The V gene's germline CDR1 is MNHNS and CDR2 SASEGT. This CDR3 is built from 16 residues. The trim removed 3 bases at V and 3 bases at J, leaving 8 bases unmatched. CDR3 sequence: CASSEVCDRGTDTQYF. For the CDR3, the DNA is TGTGCCAGCAGTGAGGTCTGCGACAGGGGAACAGATACGCAGTATTTT.

This clone appeared a few times. The V call is TRBV9, the J call TRBJ2-3, with 13 bases matching TRBD2. CDR1 is SGDLS, CDR2 YYNGEE, per germline. With V trimmed by 3 bases and J by 6 bases, 13 bases remained unmatched. The CDR3 sequence is 18 residues long. As DNA, the CDR3 is TGTGCCAGCAGCGCTCAAGAACTAGCGGGGGGGCCCCTGGATACGCAGTATTTT. Residues: CASSAQELAGGPLDTQYF.

This chain joins TRBV27 and TRBJ2-7; the D gene is possibly TRBD2 (6 bases). Trimming pared 2 bases from V and 3 bases from J, leaving 14 bases between. The CDR3 runs 15 residues. Germline CDR1 MNHEY, CDR2 SMNVEV (reference sequence). DNA of the CDR3: TGTGCCAGCAGTTTAGTGGGGACTCAGTACTACGAGCAGTACTTC. It encodes CASSLVGTQYYEQYF.